These 22 T cell receptor beta chains were all obtained from the same sample, sequenced in a study of OX40 agonist ivuxolimab in advanced cancers. Repertoires were generated with immunoSEQ multiplex PCR, while TCRdb's copy carries only in-frame clones and drops some. Of over 40,000 clones in the sample, around four fifths were seen once. This specimen consisted of CD4+ or CD8+ T cells sorted from blood, obtained in a trial of the OX40 agonist ivuxolimab. The receptors were sampled from an adult with an advanced solid tumor such as melanoma, head and neck, liver or kidney cancer.

V is TRBV6-5 and J is TRBJ2-7, with 10 nucleotides matching TRBD2. The CDR3 has 14 residues. Germline CDR1 reads MNHEY; CDR2 reads SVGAGI. The ends lost 4 bases at V and 5 bases at J; junction bases unmatched: 5. CDR3 coding DNA: TGTGCCAGCAGTTTCCTAGCGGGAGTGAACGAGCAGTACTTC. Translated, it gives CASSFLAGVNEQYF.

V usage is TRBV19 and J usage is TRBJ1-1; D not certain. Trimming took off 0 bases at V and 4 bases at J, with 9 bases between the two ends. The germline gives CDR1 LNHDA, CDR2 SQIVND (reference sequence). The CDR3 loop spans 14 amino acids. The CDR3 DNA sequence: TGTGCCAGTAGTATAGATCGATGGGCCACTGAAGCTTTCTTT. It encodes CASSIDRWATEAFF.

This sequence joins TRBV10-3 and TRBJ2-5, with no clear D. CDR1 is ENHRY, CDR2 SYGVKD, per germline. Deletions cut 2 bases from V and 5 bases from J, with 6 bases between. The CDR3 length is 12 residues. In DNA form, the CDR3 reads TGTGCCATCAGTGAGGGGTGGGAGACCCAGTACTTC. As protein: CAISEGWETQYF.

The gene calls are TRBV10-3 and TRBJ2-1; 9 bases agree with TRBD2. J gave up 9 bases and V 0 bases, and 3 bases lay outside the gene matches. Germline loops: CDR1 ENHRY, CDR2 SYGVKD. The CDR3 loop spans 14 amino acids. CDR3 nucleotides: TGTGCCATCAGTGAGTCGCGGGAGGGCGGTGAGCAGTTCTTC. It translates to CAISESREGGEQFF.

This sequence joins TRBV5-5 and TRBJ2-6; no reliable D call. The CDR3 sequence is 13 residues long. Trimming pared 3 bases from V and 2 bases from J, leaving 3 bases between. The germline V gene encodes CDR1 SGHKS and CDR2 YYEKEE (reference sequence). The CDR3 region is CASSWAGANVLTF. The CDR3 DNA sequence: TGTGCCAGCAGCTGGGCTGGGGCCAACGTCCTGACTTTC.

This clone appeared once. V gene TRBV27 combines with J gene TRBJ2-2, with D perhaps TRBD2 (5 bases). The ends were cut back, 2 bases at V and 4 bases at J, with 11 bases in the middle. There are 15 residues in the CDR3. Looked up from germline, CDR1 is MNHEY and CDR2 is SMNVEV (reference sequence). The CDR3 reads CASSLSQRITGELFF. CDR3 bases: TGTGCCAGCAGTTTAAGCCAGCGGATCACCGGGGAGCTGTTTTTT.

This clone appeared a few times. The chain carries TRBV2 and TRBJ1-6; possible D gene TRBD1, 6 bases. Germline CDR1 SNHLY, CDR2 FYNNEI. The ends were cut back, 6 bases at V and 1 base at J, with 10 bases in the middle. The CDR3 has 15 residues. CDR3 protein: CASRLQGSYNSPLHF. Written as DNA, the CDR3 is TGTGCCAGCAGACTCCAGGGGTCCTATAATTCACCCCTCCACTTT.

The chain's CDR3 is CASSQDGSSSYEQYF. In DNA, the CDR3 is TGCGCCAGCAGCCAGGACGGCTCAAGCTCCTACGAGCAGTACTTC. The chain couples TRBV5-1 to TRBJ2-7; D unclear. CDR1 and CDR2 from the germline V gene are SGHRS and YFSETQ. The CDR3 loop spans 15 amino acids. V dropped 4 bases and J dropped 0 bases, with 14 bases sitting between them.

The chain uses TRBV4-3 and TRBJ1-1, with unresolved D. The CDR3 is 13 residues long. Germline V gives CDR1 LGHNA, CDR2 YSLEER. The germline V and J ends were trimmed by 2 bases and 5 bases, with 9 bases remaining between them. The CDR3 region is CASSQRAGTEAFF. CDR3 nucleotide sequence: TGCGCCAGCAGCCAAAGGGCCGGAACTGAAGCTTTCTTT.

J is TRBJ2-1 and V is TRBV21-1; the D call of TRBD2 is as the table states it, not checked on the DNA. TRBV21-1 is assigned pseudogene status. CDR3 length: 14 amino acids. The CDR3 region is CASTDGRNYNEQFF. The CDR3 coding sequence is TGTGCCAGCACGGACGGGAGAAATTACAATGAGCAGTTCTTC.

V and J are TRBV29-1 and TRBJ1-4; D is unresolved. The CDR3 covers 14 residues. V shed 1 base and J shed 11 bases, with 17 bases lying between them. In germline, CDR1 is SQVTM, CDR2 ANQGSEA. CDR3 sequence reads: CSVEVDVRRGKLFF. As DNA, the CDR3 is TGCAGCGTTGAAGTGGACGTTAGACGAGGGAAACTGTTTTTT.

The V call is TRBV6-1, the J call TRBJ2-1; TRBD2 agrees at 8 bases. The V segment lost 6 bases and the J segment 9 bases; nucleotides outside the gene matches: 1. The CDR3 covers 11 residues. CDR1 MNHNS and CDR2 SASEGT come from the germline V gene. The CDR3 DNA reads TGTGCCAGCAGAGGACTAGCTGAGCAGTTCTTC. This encodes CASRGLAEQFF.

The V call is TRBV5-4, the J call TRBJ2-5; TRBD2 matches 12 bases. V trimming: 3 bases; J trimming: 5 bases; junction bases outside the gene matches: 5. This CDR3 comprises 15 residues. From germline, CDR1 is SGHNT and CDR2 YYREEE (reference sequence). In nucleotides, the CDR3 is TGTGCCAGCAGCTCCTTAGGACTAGCGGGGGAGACCCAGTACTTC. Translating gives CASSSLGLAGETQYF.

This clone was found once. The chain recombines TRBV4-3 with TRBJ1-3, with D possibly being TRBD1 (6 bases). With 0 bases removed from V and 8 bases from J, the gap between germline ends came to 11 bases. The germline CDR1 and CDR2 sequences are LGHNA and YSLEER. The CDR3 is made up of 14 amino acids. CDR3 amino acids: CASSQEGRGYTIYF. The CDR3 DNA is TGCGCCAGCAGCCAAGAAGGCAGGGGTTACACCATATATTTT.

The genes are TRBV20-1 and TRBJ2-1, with D possibly TRBD1 on 6 matching bases. Germline assignment: CDR1 DFQATT and CDR2 SNEGSKA (reference sequence). The CDR3 loop spans 11 amino acids. V lost 3 bases and J lost 7, with 7 bases in between. The CDR3 DNA is TGCAGTGCTAGGAGGGGGAATGAGCAGTTCTTC. Protein sequence: CSARRGNEQFF.

The genes are TRBV7-2 and TRBJ2-7; D is undetermined. Trimming took off 2 bases at V and 4 bases at J, with 9 bases between the two ends. Germline V gene lookup returns CDR1 SGHTA and CDR2 FQGNSA. The CDR3 runs to 13 residues. CDR3 region: CASSLLTAYEQYF. CDR3 nucleotides: TGTGCCAGCAGCTTATTGACGGCGTACGAGCAGTACTTC.

Comments on this clone: The junction shows a germline mismatch at one end, possibly a read error. The chain is built from TRBV7-7 and TRBJ2-7; D call uncertain. Germline V gene lookup returns CDR1 SSHAT and CDR2 FNYEAQ (reference sequence). The CDR3 contains 13 residues. The CDR3 DNA reads TGTGCTAGCAGCCGAGACGGAAACTACGAGCAGTACTTC. As protein: CASSRDGNYEQYF. Looking up the rest from reference TRBV7-7 and TRBJ2-7 gives the full variable domain: GAGVSQSPRYKVTKRGQDVTLRCDPISSHATLYWYQQALGQGPEFLTYFNYEAQPDKSGLPSDRFSAERPEGSISTLTIQRTEQRDSAMYRCASSRDGNYEQYFGPGTRLTVT.

This clone showed up just once. The chain combines TRBV5-4 with TRBJ1-1; D uncertain. Germline loops: CDR1 SGHNT, CDR2 YYREEE (reference sequence). V was pared by 4 bases and J by 4 bases, with 17 bases between. The CDR3 spans 15 residues. The CDR3 nucleotides are TGTGCCAGCAGCCAAACCTACACGGGATTCACTGAAGCTTTCTTT. It is translated as CASSQTYTGFTEAFF.

V usage is TRBV28 and J usage is TRBJ1-2; 8 bases map to TRBD1. The V gene's germline CDR1 is MDHEN and CDR2 SYDVKM. The CDR3 has 15 residues. V dropped 4 bases and J dropped 7; count of bases not matched to a gene: 11. The CDR3, as DNA: TGTGCCAGCAGTTCATTTCCGGACAGGGTACGTGGCTACACCTTC. Translated: CASSSFPDRVRGYTF.

This chain connects TRBV15 to TRBJ1-5; D unclear. CDR1 and CDR2 (germline): LNHNV, YYDKDF (reference sequence). Trimming cost V 0 bases and J 5 bases, with 11 bases left between them. This CDR3 is built from 15 residues. The CDR3 nucleotides read TGTGCCACCAGCAGAGATGTACCCGGGGATCAGCCCCAGCATTTT. Amino acids: CATSRDVPGDQPQHF. The full variable domain, completed using reference TRBV15 and TRBJ1-5, is DAMVIQNPRYQVTQFGKPVTLSCSQTLNHNVMYWYQQKSSQAPKLLFHYYDKDFNNEADTPDNFQSRRPNTSFCFLDIRSPGLGDTAMYLCATSRDVPGDQPQHFGDGTRLSIL.

This clone has just one count. This chain links TRBV28 with TRBJ1-2; D may be TRBD1 (5 bases). CDR3 length: 12 residues. Between the trimmed V and J ends, which lost 10 bases and 0 bases, there was a span of 9 bases. Germline-derived CDR1 and CDR2 are MDHEN and SYDVKM. CDR3 loop: CAIQTANYGYTF. CDR3 sequence (DNA): TGTGCCATACAGACAGCTAACTATGGCTACACCTTC.

This clone was seen just once. V gene TRBV7-9 combines with J gene TRBJ2-5, with a tentative D call TRBD2 (6 bases). Trimming took 7 bases from V and 5 from J, leaving 11 bases between them. Germline assignment: CDR1 SEHNR and CDR2 FQNEAQ (reference sequence). The CDR3 runs to 12 residues. The CDR3 bases are TGTGCCAGCAACCCAGGAGGGGAGACCCAGTACTTC. Its protein product is CASNPGGETQYF.